The 7 T cell receptor beta chains given below trace back to one sample, sequenced in a study of identical twins. In TCRdb, the 5' RACE reads were re-called with MiXCR into one record per CDR3 protein. The data hold approximately 690,000 distinct CDR3 sequences, with 6% to 6.5% observed a single time. The specimen sequenced was naive T cells sorted from blood. These receptors were collected from a man aged 18 to 35 in good health.

This clonotype was detected a few times. The V call is TRBV3-1, the J call TRBJ1-5; D is unresolved. The germline CDR1 and CDR2 sequences are LGHDT and YNNKEL (reference sequence). V was trimmed by 0 bases and J by 6 bases, leaving 6 bases between them. This CDR3 is 13 amino acids long. The CDR3 coding sequence is TGTGCCAGCAGCCAAGAAATTGGTCAGCCCCAGCATTTT. Its protein is CASSQEIGQPQHF.

The sample holds many counts of this clonotype. The chain is built from TRBV20-1 and TRBJ2-1; 14 bases fit TRBD2. CDR1 is DFQATT, CDR2 SNEGSKA, per germline (reference sequence). V shed 4 bases and J 3 bases; nucleotides not matched to a gene: 5. The CDR3 is made up of 16 amino acids. CDR3 loop: CSATRTSGRHYNEQFF. CDR3 sequence (DNA): TGCAGTGCTACCCGGACTAGCGGGAGGCACTACAATGAGCAGTTCTTC.

This clonotype was seen ten or more times. The chain recombines TRBV12-3 or TRBV12-4 with TRBJ1-2; 12 bases match TRBD1. V was clipped by 6 bases and J by 7 bases; unmatched bases: 12. The CDR3 contains 16 residues. CDR3 nucleotides: TGTGCCAGCAGCCTCGGGGACAGGGGGCGAGAACGTGGCTACACCTTC. This translates into CASSLGDRGRERGYTF.

The sample holds a few counts of this clonotype. The J gene is TRBJ1-5, the V gene TRBV7-2; D possibly corresponds to TRBD1 (6 bases). This CDR3 has 16 residues. Per the germline V gene, CDR1 is SGHTA and CDR2 is FQGNSA. V lost 4 bases and J lost 6, with 19 bases in between. CDR3 sequence: CASSSEHIQGSQPQHF. The CDR3 coding sequence is TGTGCCAGCAGCTCCGAACATATACAGGGAAGTCAGCCCCAGCATTTT.

This clonotype occurred many times. The V gene is TRBV12-3 or TRBV12-4, the J gene TRBJ2-1; 14 nucleotides match TRBD2. The V gene end was trimmed by 7 bases and the J gene end by 9 bases; junction bases not matched to a gene: 8. There are 15 residues in the CDR3. The CDR3 DNA follows: TGTGCCAGCACCTCCGGACTAGCGGGAGGTGGTGAGCAGTTCTTC. Translation gives CASTSGLAGGGEQFF.

This chain joins TRBV7-9 and TRBJ2-3, with 11 bases fitting TRBD2. The CDR3 has 14 amino acids. Germline assignment: CDR1 SEHNR and CDR2 FQNEAQ (reference sequence). V shed 8 bases, J shed 6 bases, and the junction held 7 bases outside the gene matches. CDR3 region: CASGLAGGLDTQYF. The CDR3 nucleotides read TGTGCCAGCGGGCTAGCGGGGGGCTTGGATACGCAGTATTTT.

The table lists this clonotype with many counts. This rearrangement joins TRBV29-1 to TRBJ2-3; D gene uncertain. With 3 bases removed from V and 6 bases from J, the gap between germline ends came to 10 bases. Germline V lookup: CDR1 SQVTM, CDR2 ANQGSEA. This CDR3 is built from 12 residues. In DNA, the CDR3 is TGCAGCGTTGAGCTGGGTGGTGATACGCAGTATTTT. Translating it yields CSVELGGDTQYF.